This T cell receptor beta chain was captured by sequencing in a study of T cells in Graves' hyperthyroidism and ophthalmopathy. Findings and caveats of the study: Ophthalmopathy was predicted by the model a median of 6.5 months ahead of onset.

Disease duration under 2 months; hyperthyroidism patients were aged 18 to 65. Criteria for exclusion of patients were uncontrolled infection, other autoimmune disease, pregnancy or lactation. The PBMCs were sourced from fresh peripheral blood (around 10 ml). Amplification of TCR beta CDR3 regions used RNA as the template. The HTBI primer set was used in a first-round RT-PCR of the TCR CDR3. TCRdb called the multiplex PCR reads again in MiXCR, with one record for every CDR3 protein. The data contain roughly 380,000 distinct CDR3 sequences, around an eighth of them seen just once; the ten biggest clones take up under 25%. A note on this clonotype: Its antigen is unidentified.

The CDR3 consists of 12 residues. Trimming took off 5 bases at V and 7 bases at J, with 14 bases between the two ends. In germline, CDR1 is DFQATT, CDR2 SNEGSKA (reference sequence). The V call is TRBV20-1, the J call TRBJ2-5; D gene unclear. The receptor was derived from a man in his thirties or forties with Graves' hyperthyroidism that later progressed to Graves' ophthalmopathy. What was sequenced was blood. The CDR3 coding sequence is TGCAGTGCTGGGCCCACGGCAAGGACCCAGTACTTC. Amino acids: CSAGPTARTQYF.